Listed here are 15 T cell receptor beta chains from one sample, sequenced in a study of blood T cell repertoires in COVID-19. Generated by immunoSEQ multiplex PCR, the TCRdb table keeps only in-frame clones and is missing some. The table lists under 130,000 clones, around 84% of them singletons. Sequenced: peripheral blood. Receptor source: a human donor in a cohort sampled during active COVID-19.

The chain is built from TRBV7-9 and TRBJ2-7, with 9 bases aligning to TRBD2. Per germline, CDR1 SEHNR and CDR2 FQNEAQ (reference sequence). The CDR3 spans 16 residues. V lost 1 base, J lost 4 bases, and 8 bases stayed unmatched. The CDR3: CASSLVAGLAQYEQYF. The CDR3 region has the DNA TGTGCCAGCAGCTTAGTGGCGGGACTAGCCCAGTACGAGCAGTACTTC.

The genes are TRBV6-6 and TRBJ1-5, with a tentative D call TRBD1 (6 bases). In germline, CDR1 is MNHNY, CDR2 SVGAGI (reference sequence). Between the trimmed V and J ends, which lost 6 bases and 1 base, there was a span of 16 bases. This CDR3 has 16 residues. The CDR3 nucleotides read TGTGCCAGCAGCTCCACCGGGGGGACAAGCAATCAGCCCCAGCATTTT. Its translation: CASSSTGGTSNQPQHF.

The chain combines TRBV7-8 with TRBJ2-1; unclear D gene. CDR3 length equals 15 residues. Germline V lookup: CDR1 SGHVS, CDR2 FQNEAQ. V lost 5 bases and J lost 5, with 16 bases in between. The CDR3 DNA is TGTGCCAGCAGCCCCCGCCGGGTACGCCACAATGAGCAGTTCTTC. Translation gives CASSPRRVRHNEQFF.

The chain carries TRBV9 and TRBJ1-6; 7 bases line up with TRBD1. The V gene's germline CDR1 is SGDLS and CDR2 YYNGEE. The J segment lost 4 bases and the V segment lost 2 bases, leaving 12 bases of the junction unmatched. The CDR3 spans 18 residues. The CDR3 DNA reads TGTGCCAGCAGCGTTTTCCCGAAGGGGGCTAGGTATAATTCACCCCTCCACTTT. It specifies CASSVFPKGARYNSPLHF. Looking up the rest from reference TRBV9 and TRBJ1-6 gives the full variable domain: DSGVTQTPKHLITATGQRVTLRCSPRSGDLSVYWYQQSLDQGLQFLIQYYNGEERAKGNILERFSAQQFPDLHSELNLSSLELGDSALYFCASSVFPKGARYNSPLHFGNGTRLTVT.

The chain uses TRBV27 and TRBJ1-2; TRBD1 matches at 8 bases. Looked up from germline, CDR1 is MNHEY and CDR2 is SMNVEV (reference sequence). V lost 5 bases, J lost 5 bases, and 7 bases stayed unmatched. CDR3 length: 14 residues. CDR3 DNA: TGTGCCAGCAGTCACGGGGACAGGCCATATGGCTACACCTTC. Its protein is CASSHGDRPYGYTF.

The chain is built from TRBV5-6 and TRBJ1-2; D remains unclear. The V gene lost 2 bases and the J gene lost 2 bases, with 10 bases spanning the gap. This CDR3 contains 14 residues. Germline values: CDR1 SGHDT, CDR2 YYEEEE. DNA of the CDR3: TGTGCCAGCAGCTTCAGTAGGAGAAACTATGGCTACACCTTC. Amino acid sequence: CASSFSRRNYGYTF.

The rearrangement uses TRBV19 and TRBJ1-2; weak D call: TRBD1 (6 bases). This CDR3 spans 14 amino acids. The V gene lost 9 bases and the J gene lost 1 base, with 15 bases spanning the gap. CDR1 is LNHDA and CDR2 is SQIVND in the germline V gene (reference sequence). The CDR3 bases are TGTGCCAGCGGGGGGGCCCACCTTAACTATGGCTACACCTTC. Protein sequence: CASGGAHLNYGYTF.

V is TRBV6-6 and J is TRBJ2-3; tentative D call: TRBD2 (7 bases). Trimming pared 5 bases from V and 3 bases from J, leaving 21 bases between. The CDR3 consists of 17 residues. Looked up from germline, CDR1 is MNHNY and CDR2 is SVGAGI (reference sequence). CDR3 DNA sequence: TGTGCCAGCAGTCCCCCGGGGGGCAGGGGTTCAACAGATACGCAGTATTTT. Translating gives CASSPPGGRGSTDTQYF.

Points on this clone: Other DNA sequences from this sample encode an identical CDR3 as well. The chain carries TRBV5-1 and TRBJ2-3, with D possibly matching TRBD2 (5 bases). Deletions cut 4 bases from V and 1 base from J, with 7 bases between. This CDR3 is built from 13 residues. Germline assignment: CDR1 SGHRS and CDR2 YFSETQ. CDR3 DNA: TGCGCCAGCAGCCCCGGGGGCACAGATACGCAGTATTTT. Its protein is CASSPGGTDTQYF. Drawing the rest from reference TRBV5-1 and TRBJ2-3, the complete variable domain is KAGVTQTPRYLIKTRGQQVTLSCSPISGHRSVSWYQQTPGQGLQFLFEYFSETQRNKGNFPGRFSGRQFSNSRSEMNVSTLELGDSALYLCASSPGGTDTQYFGPGTRLTVL.

The rearrangement uses TRBV5-6 and TRBJ2-7; possible D gene TRBD2, 7 bases. Germline V gives CDR1 SGHDT, CDR2 YYEEEE. Between the trimmed V and J ends, which lost 6 bases and 2 bases, there was a span of 18 bases. CDR3 length: 15 amino acids. CDR3 in DNA: TGTGCCAGCACCACCGGGGGGCAGGTCCCCTACGAGCAGTACTTC. Encoded protein: CASTTGGQVPYEQYF. Using reference TRBV5-6 and TRBJ2-7 for the parts outside the CDR3, the full variable domain is DAGVTQSPTHLIKTRGQQVTLRCSPKSGHDTVSWYQQALGQGPQFIFQYYEEEERQRGNFPDRFSGHQFPNYSSELNVNALLLGDSALYLCASTTGGQVPYEQYFGPGTRLTVT.

The chain is built from TRBV9 and TRBJ1-1; 8 nucleotides agree with TRBD1. The CDR3 spans 14 residues. The junction had 4 bases not matched to a gene; V was cut back by 4 bases and J by 2 bases. In germline, CDR1 is SGDLS, CDR2 YYNGEE. CDR3: CASSPQGANTEAFF. The CDR3 DNA follows: TGTGCCAGCAGCCCCCAGGGGGCAAACACTGAAGCTTTCTTT.

This chain joins TRBV5-1 and TRBJ1-1; TRBD1 might be the D (6 bases). There are 15 residues in the CDR3. Germline loops: CDR1 SGHRS, CDR2 YFSETQ. The V and J ends lost 4 bases and 2 bases respectively, with 15 bases between them. Written as DNA, the CDR3 is TGCGCCAGCAGCCTGGGGGCAGATCCAAACACTGAAGCTTTCTTT. It specifies CASSLGADPNTEAFF.

V is TRBV3-1 (or the pseudogene TRBV3-2) and J is TRBJ2-1; TRBD1 is a possible D gene (7 bases). Trimming left V 0 bases short and J 4 bases short, with 13 bases between. CDR3 size: 16 residues. Germline-derived CDR1 and CDR2 are LGHDT and YNNKEL (reference sequence). The CDR3 coding sequence is TGTGCCAGCAGCCAAGAGTCAGGGGGGACTTACAATGAGCAGTTCTTC. This sequence encodes CASSQESGGTYNEQFF.

This clone was detected once. The chain joins TRBV4-2 to TRBJ1-2, with D unresolved. This CDR3 region has 15 residues. In germline, CDR1 is LGHNA, CDR2 YNFKEQ. Trimming pared 2 bases from V and 7 bases from J, leaving 17 bases between. The CDR3 DNA reads as TGTGCCAGCAGCCAATTAGCAGATGCCCTCTCTGGCTACACCTTC. Residues: CASSQLADALSGYTF.

This clone was counted only a few times. The chain uses TRBV19 and TRBJ2-7; 7 nucleotides match TRBD1. J lost 2 bases, V lost 4 bases, and 2 bases had no gene match. CDR3 length: 13 amino acids. Looked up from germline, CDR1 is LNHDA and CDR2 is SQIVND (reference sequence). For the CDR3, the DNA is TGTGCCAGTAGTACGACAGGGACCTACGAGCAGTACTTC. Its protein is CASSTTGTYEQYF.